This paragraph covers one T cell receptor beta chain sequence. The sample is drawn from a study of blood T cell repertoires in COVID-19. Sequencing was performed with immunoSEQ multiplex PCR; in TCRdb, only in-frame clones are kept and a portion is missing. Counted here are over 150,000 clones, 80% to 90% occurring once; the ten biggest clones make up around 7%. Germline trimming cut 0 bases from V and 2 bases from J; bases unmatched to any gene: 5. This CDR3 comprises 16 residues. Looked up from germline, CDR1 is SGHNT and CDR2 is YENEEA. Participant-given clinical history determined each cohort assignment.

Material: PBMCs or T cells enriched from blood (not recorded which). The TCR was taken from a man over 45 who had recovered from COVID-19. The chain links TRBV11-3 to TRBJ2-7; 9 bases map to TRBD1. In DNA, the CDR3 is TGTGCCAGCAGCTTAGACTCCGGGACAGGGACCTACGAGCAGTACTTC. The encoded protein is CASSLDSGTGTYEQYF.